This paragraph reports one T cell receptor (beta chain). Its antigen is unidentified. These data originate in a study of chemoradiotherapy in HPV16-positive cancers. Across the study: Functional T-cell assays on a couple of HPV16-positive patients' cells defined candidate HPV-specific clones and common TCR motifs.

TCRdb keeps only in-frame clones here, not all; method: immunoSEQ multiplex PCR. The sample lists almost 3,000 clones, about 85% occurring once. The CDR3 is 13 residues long. The V end lost 5 bases, the J end lost 3 bases, and 10 bases lay between the germline ends. Germline-derived CDR1 and CDR2 are MNHEY and SVGAGI. General observations from the study: During treatment, candidate HPV-specific clones and E7-related motifs expanded in tumor.

This sequence originates from a human donor with HPV-associated anogenital cancer. The rearrangement uses TRBV6-5 and TRBJ1-2; perhaps TRBD1 as D (5 bases). The sample here was tumor tissue, taken from a patient who underwent chemoradiotherapy. CDR3 in DNA: TGTGCCAGCAGTCCTGGGACCTACTATGGCTACACCTTC. Translating it yields CASSPGTYYGYTF.